This record covers a single TCR beta chain. Other DNA sequences from this sample encode an identical CDR3 as well. Original methodology: Reference gene primers were amplified, and this amplification served to estimate nucleated cell counts. Sequencing used immunoSEQ multiplex PCR; TCRdb keeps in-frame clones, though not all of them. Clonal size and the V and J genes are those of that table, whereas D and trimming came from the DNA. The sample yields 150,000 or so clones, about 73% seen once. The sample belongs to a study of blood T cell repertoires in COVID-19. Across the whole study: Whether acute or convalescent, the COVID-19 samples came from the United States, Italy and Spain.

V dropped 6 bases and J dropped 4 bases, with 10 bases sitting between them. This CDR3 region has 13 residues. Looked up from germline, CDR1 is SNHLY and CDR2 is FYNNEI. This TCR was sampled from a man aged 80 or over with acute or convalescent COVID-19. The rearrangement uses TRBV2 and TRBJ2-1; a possible D gene is TRBD1 (5 bases). The sample was peripheral blood. In DNA, the CDR3 is TGTGCCAGCAGGTCCCAGGGATACAATGAGCAGTTCTTC. Residues: CASRSQGYNEQFF.